This TCR beta chain was obtained from a study of blood T cell repertoires in COVID-19. Trimming took 6 bases from V and 8 from J, leaving 14 bases between them. The germline V gene has CDR1 LNHDA and CDR2 SQIVND (reference sequence). CDR3 length: 13 amino acids. Generated by immunoSEQ multiplex PCR, the TCRdb table keeps only in-frame clones and is missing some. The sample has fewer than 200,000 clones, approximately 85% seen once. The gene calls are TRBV19 and TRBJ2-4, with D possibly being TRBD1 (6 bases). This receptor was obtained from a man aged 40-55 years who had recovered from COVID-19. Sequenced sample: peripheral blood. CDR3 sequence reads: CASRLQGRDIQYF. As DNA, the CDR3 is TGTGCCAGTAGATTACAGGGACGGGACATTCAGTACTTC.